The 25 T cell receptor beta chains listed next were all sequenced from one sample in a study of blood T cell repertoires in COVID-19. This table comes from immunoSEQ multiplex PCR, and its TCRdb copy is limited to in-frame clones, with some not included. The table records about 92,000 clones, about 80% of them present only once. The sequencing input was peripheral blood. The receptor set was obtained from a woman aged 70 to 79 with acute or convalescent COVID-19.

The V gene is TRBV27, the J gene TRBJ2-7; the match to TRBD1 covers 7 bases. Germline CDR1 reads MNHEY; CDR2 reads SMNVEV (reference sequence). The CDR3 is 14 residues long. Unmatched junction bases numbered 2, after V lost 2 bases and J lost 1 base. This CDR3 reads CASSLRDRSYEQYF. In nucleotides, the CDR3 is TGTGCCAGCAGTTTAAGGGACAGATCCTACGAGCAGTACTTC.

The chain has TRBV18 and TRBJ1-5; 9 bases align to TRBD1. V lost 3 bases, J lost 4 bases, and 1 base stayed unmatched. The germline CDR1 and CDR2 sequences are KGHSH and LQKENI. This CDR3 is built from 14 residues. The CDR3 DNA reads as TGTGCCAGCTCACCTGGGACAGGGAATCAGCCCCAGCATTTT. This sequence encodes CASSPGTGNQPQHF.

The chain uses TRBV9 and TRBJ2-1; 14 nucleotides line up with TRBD2. Germline values: CDR1 SGDLS, CDR2 YYNGEE. The V and J ends lost 0 bases and 10 bases, in that order; junction bases with no gene match: 6. The CDR3 extends over 16 amino acids. CDR3 residues: CASSVDGGLAGVEQFF. In DNA, the CDR3 is TGTGCCAGCAGCGTAGACGGGGGACTAGCGGGAGTCGAGCAGTTCTTC.

The gene calls are TRBV28 and TRBJ1-5, with D tentatively TRBD1 (5 bases). Looked up from germline, CDR1 is MDHEN and CDR2 is SYDVKM. V was clipped by 5 bases and J by 6 bases, with 17 bases between them. CDR3 length equals 15 residues. The CDR3 sequence is CASSPWGARSQPQHF. The CDR3 region has the DNA TGTGCCAGCAGTCCATGGGGCGCGAGAAGTCAGCCCCAGCATTTT.

The chain couples TRBV19 to TRBJ2-5; D possibly corresponds to TRBD1 (6 bases). Trimming took 5 bases from V and 1 from J, leaving 11 bases between them. The CDR3 is made up of 14 amino acids. Germline values: CDR1 LNHDA, CDR2 SQIVND (reference sequence). Here the CDR3 DNA reads TGTGCCAGTAGTCCCGTAGGGGGCCAAGAGACCCAGTACTTC. As protein: CASSPVGGQETQYF.

The rearrangement links TRBV5-3 to TRBJ2-3; D remains unclear. TRBV5-3 falls under the ORF class, with uncertain function. Trimming shortened V by 3 bases and J by 0 bases, and 11 bases separated the two germline ends. CDR3 length: 15 amino acids. In nucleotides, the CDR3 is TGTGCCAGAAGCTCCCCCCACATCAGCACAGATACGCAGTATTTT. This codes for CARSSPHISTDTQYF.

The chain is built from TRBV10-3 and TRBJ2-7, with a tentative D call TRBD1 (5 bases). Germline lookup yields CDR1 ENHRY and CDR2 SYGVKD. The V end was cut by 7 bases, the J end by 3 bases, with 16 bases between. The length of the CDR3 is 14 residues. The DNA of the CDR3 is TGTGCCATCACCGAGGCGGCAGGGATCTACGAGCAGTACTTC. Amino acid sequence: CAITEAAGIYEQYF.

V usage is TRBV19 and J usage is TRBJ1-4; 8 positions match TRBD1. This CDR3 contains 16 residues. Trimming removed 5 bases from V and 0 bases from J; junction bases left unmatched: 5. Per the germline V gene, CDR1 is LNHDA and CDR2 is SQIVND (reference sequence). CDR3 region: CASSYRGAATNEKLFF. CDR3 sequence (DNA): TGTGCCAGTAGTTACAGGGGGGCCGCAACTAATGAAAAACTGTTTTTT.

The chain carries TRBV7-8 and TRBJ2-7; 9 bases align to TRBD1. V trimming: 0 bases; J trimming: 4 bases; junction bases outside the gene matches: 10. The CDR3 consists of 17 residues. From germline, CDR1 is SGHVS and CDR2 FQNEAQ. This chain's CDR3 is CASSLAQGGTGRYEQYF. The CDR3, as DNA: TGTGCCAGCAGCTTAGCCCAAGGTGGGACAGGGAGGTACGAGCAGTACTTC.

The rearrangement links TRBV5-4 to TRBJ2-5, with 7 bases that match TRBD1. Per germline, CDR1 SGHNT and CDR2 YYREEE (reference sequence). This CDR3 comprises 13 residues. As DNA, the CDR3 is TGTGCTCAAACTCGACAGGGACAAGAGACCCAGTACTTC. It translates to CAQTRQGQETQYF.

In DNA, the CDR3 is TGTGCCAGCAGCTTGGTCGCCGGGACAGGGCGCGATCAGCCCCAGCATTTT. It yields the protein CASSLVAGTGRDQPQHF. This chain joins TRBV5-8 and TRBJ1-5, with 9 bases fitting TRBD1. The CDR3 runs 17 residues. V was pared by 0 bases and J by 5 bases, with 9 bases of the junction left unmatched. Germline assignment: CDR1 SGHTS and CDR2 YDEGEE.

This chain links TRBV25-1 with TRBJ2-3; D is possibly TRBD1 (6 bases). The ends were cut back, 3 bases at V and 6 bases at J, with 16 bases in the middle. Germline loops: CDR1 MGHDK, CDR2 SYGVNS. The CDR3 has 15 amino acids. CDR3 DNA: TGTGCCAGCAGTGAGGGCGGCAGGGGACCGGATACGCAGTATTTT. It codes for CASSEGGRGPDTQYF.

V usage is TRBV30 and J usage is TRBJ2-2; TRBD1 aligns across 7 bases. Trimming took 6 bases from V and 0 from J; bases not matched to a gene: 1. CDR3 size: 13 residues. CDR1 and CDR2 from the germline V gene are GTSNPN and SVGIG (reference sequence). CDR3 protein: CACTGANTGELFF. CDR3 sequence (DNA): TGTGCCTGCACAGGGGCGAACACCGGGGAGCTGTTTTTT. The full variable domain, completed using reference TRBV30 and TRBJ2-2, is SQTIHQWPATLVQPVGSPLSLECTVEGTSNPNLYWYRQAAGRGLQLLFYSVGIGQISSEVPQNLSASRPQDRQFILSSKKLLLSDSGFYLCACTGANTGELFFGEGSRLTVL.

This clone appeared a few times. V and J are TRBV20-1 and TRBJ1-1; D is uncertain. V was shortened by 6 bases and J by 9 bases, with 11 bases between the two germline ends. The CDR3 spans 10 residues. Germline CDR1 is DFQATT and CDR2 is SNEGSKA (reference sequence). The CDR3 here is CSANRNQAFF. The CDR3 nucleotides are TGCAGTGCCAACAGAAATCAAGCTTTCTTT.

In its sample, this clone was seen a few times. The chain uses TRBV9 and TRBJ1-5; the D gene is possibly TRBD1 (5 bases). The CDR3 extends over 17 amino acids. Germline loops: CDR1 SGDLS, CDR2 YYNGEE. Trimming left V 0 bases short and J 1 base short, with 14 bases between. The CDR3 loop is CASSVGWTKGSNQPQHF. Written as DNA, the CDR3 is TGTGCCAGCAGCGTAGGCTGGACAAAAGGGAGCAATCAGCCCCAGCATTTT.

The chain recombines TRBV7-2 with TRBJ1-3; tentatively, D is TRBD1 (6 bases). V lost 7 bases to trimming and J lost 2 bases, with 9 bases between them. Germline CDR1 SGHTA, CDR2 FQGNSA. This CDR3 comprises 13 residues. The CDR3 protein is CASTGVPGNTIYF. The CDR3 DNA reads TGTGCCAGCACAGGGGTTCCTGGAAACACCATATATTTT.

On this clone itself: Distinct nucleotide sequences in the sample also encode this CDR3. V and J are TRBV7-9 and TRBJ2-3, with 9 bases identical to TRBD1. This CDR3 contains 14 residues. Germline assignment: CDR1 SEHNR and CDR2 FQNEAQ (reference sequence). The V segment lost 5 bases and the J segment 4 bases; nucleotides outside the gene matches: 4. CDR3 nucleotides: TGTGCCAGCAGCCAGGGACAGGGAGCAGATACGCAGTATTTT. This encodes CASSQGQGADTQYF.

This rearrangement joins TRBV6-5 to TRBJ1-2; 7 bases align to TRBD1. The germline CDR1 and CDR2 sequences are MNHEY and SVGAGI. The J segment lost 4 bases and the V segment lost 5 bases, leaving 7 bases of the junction unmatched. The CDR3 has 14 residues. CDR3 nucleotide sequence: TGTGCCAGCAGTCAACAGGGGATAGGCTATGGCTACACCTTC. This gives the protein CASSQQGIGYGYTF.

This chain connects TRBV5-1 to TRBJ2-1, with TRBD1 matching over 7 bases. The V gene end was trimmed by 2 bases and the J gene end by 8 bases; junction bases not matched to a gene: 10. The CDR3 is 15 residues long. The germline V gene has CDR1 SGHRS and CDR2 YFSETQ. For the CDR3, the DNA is TGCGCCAGCAGCTTAATTGAGGGGGCCTCGTATGAGCAGTTCTTC. This gives the protein CASSLIEGASYEQFF.

The chain uses TRBV7-9 and TRBJ2-7; 8 nucleotides line up with TRBD2. Trimming cost V 5 bases and J 4 bases; bases outside gene matches: 4. The CDR3 covers 13 residues. Germline CDR1 and CDR2: SEHNR and FQNEAQ (reference sequence). CDR3 bases: TGTGCCAGCAGCCCCGGGACTAGTTACGAGCAGTACTTC. It codes for CASSPGTSYEQYF.

The chain recombines TRBV30 with TRBJ1-1; D may be TRBD1 (5 bases). CDR3 length: 14 residues. Germline assignment: CDR1 GTSNPN and CDR2 SVGIG (reference sequence). V was trimmed by 4 bases and J by 1 base, leaving 13 bases between them. The CDR3 DNA is TGTGCCTGGACCTCCAGGGTGCCGAACACTGAAGCTTTCTTT. Translated: CAWTSRVPNTEAFF. Using reference TRBV30 and TRBJ1-1 for the parts outside the CDR3, the full variable domain is SQTIHQWPATLVQPVGSPLSLECTVEGTSNPNLYWYRQAAGRGLQLLFYSVGIGQISSEVPQNLSASRPQDRQFILSSKKLLLSDSGFYLCAWTSRVPNTEAFFGQGTRLTVV.

This chain joins TRBV25-1 and TRBJ2-5; the D gene is possibly TRBD1 (6 bases). The V end was cut by 2 bases, the J end by 4 bases, with 11 bases between. This CDR3 is built from 14 residues. The germline V gene encodes CDR1 MGHDK and CDR2 SYGVNS. CDR3 DNA sequence: TGTGCCAGCAGTGAAAGCAGGGGTTTAGAGACCCAGTACTTC. The encoded protein is CASSESRGLETQYF. Together with reference TRBV25-1 and TRBJ2-5, the CDR3 gives the full variable domain: EADIYQTPRYLVIGTGKKITLECSQTMGHDKMYWYQQDPGMELHLIHYSYGVNSTEKGDLSSESTVSRIRTEHFPLTLESARPSHTSQYLCASSESRGLETQYFGPGTRLLVL.

Regarding this clone: The sample contains more than one DNA sequence encoding this CDR3. The V call is TRBV5-4, the J call TRBJ2-7; perhaps TRBD1 as D (5 bases). The CDR3 runs 14 residues. Trimming shortened V by 0 bases and J by 5 bases, and 12 bases separated the two germline ends. Germline CDR1 SGHNT, CDR2 YYREEE (reference sequence). As DNA, the CDR3 is TGTGCCAGCAGCTTGGGGCAGGGAAGGGACGAGCAGTACTTC. Its protein is CASSLGQGRDEQYF.

V and J are TRBV14 and TRBJ2-1; 14 bases map to TRBD2. The CDR3 is 16 amino acids. Germline trimming cut 4 bases from V and 6 bases from J; bases unmatched to any gene: 5. The germline CDR1 and CDR2 sequences are SGHDN and FVKESK. The CDR3 spells CASSRVGLAGANEQFF. The DNA for the CDR3 is TGTGCCAGCAGCCGGGTGGGACTAGCGGGAGCCAATGAGCAGTTCTTC.

This chain connects TRBV5-1 to TRBJ2-1, with D tentatively TRBD1 (6 bases). From germline, CDR1 is SGHRS and CDR2 YFSETQ. The CDR3 is made up of 14 amino acids. Trimming cost V 2 bases and J 7 bases, with 13 bases left between them. CDR3 coding DNA: TGCGCCAGCAGCTTAACAGGGTCCCGGAATGAGCAGTTCTTC. Translating gives CASSLTGSRNEQFF.